These 3 T cell receptor beta chains originate from one sample sequenced in a study of lymphopenia after photon versus proton radiotherapy (dated by TCRdb to about 2019). The method was the immunoSEQ multiplex PCR assay. TCRdb holds this immuneACCESS table with in-frame rearrangements only. Some clones are missing; in checked studies, unresolved V genes explain under half, and the rest has no known cause. The table for this sample lists roughly 4,700 clones; about 87% of them were counted only once. The ten largest clonotypes hold 20% to 30% of the sample. This specimen consisted of peripheral blood, obtained from a patient treated with photon-based radiotherapy. Receptors originate from a man older than 75 with cholangiocarcinoma.

V and J are TRBV28 and TRBJ1-6, with D perhaps TRBD1 (6 bases). This CDR3 region has 16 residues. Trimming pared 4 bases from V and 3 bases from J, leaving 13 bases between. The V gene's germline CDR1 is MDHEN and CDR2 SYDVKM. CDR3 amino acids: CASSSNREYYNSPLHF. The DNA for the CDR3 is TGTGCCAGCAGTTCGAACAGGGAGTACTATAATTCACCCCTCCACTTT.

V is TRBV18 and J is TRBJ1-2, with TRBD1 matching over 7 bases. Germline V CDR1 and CDR2: KGHSH, LQKENI. The CDR3 is 15 amino acids. The trim removed 0 bases at V and 4 bases at J, leaving 5 bases unmatched. The CDR3, as DNA: TGTGCCAGCTCACCACCGCAGGGGGATGCCTATGGCTACACCTTC. Amino acid sequence: CASSPPQGDAYGYTF.

The V call is TRBV4-1, the J call TRBJ2-5; TRBD2 agrees at 7 bases. After removal of 0 bases from V and 2 bases from J, the junction contained 9 bases not matched to a gene. The germline gives CDR1 MGHRA, CDR2 YSYEKL. This CDR3 region has 17 residues. CDR3 nucleotide sequence: TGCGCCAGCAGCCAAGATCCCCAGGGAGGGTTACAAGAGACCCAGTACTTC. Translated, it gives CASSQDPQGGLQETQYF.